This is a list of T cell receptor beta chains from one sample in a study of shared clonotypes between healthy human individuals. Data came from immunoSEQ multiplex PCR; TCRdb stores just in-frame clones and leaves some out. The table has under 600,000 clones, about 98% seen once. The specimen was naive CD8+ T cells sorted from blood. The receptors here all came from a man aged 25 to 45 in good health. Each CDR3 is given with its conserved first and last residue. A D gene is named only where the DNA matches it firmly. Clone size appears in some rows only: once, few, many, or a class for an expanded clone.

v_call,j_call,clone_size,d_call,cdr3_nt,cdr3_aa
TRBV4-2,TRBJ1-1,NA,NA,TGTGCCAGCAGCCAGGAGACCGGGGCCCCGAACACTGAAGCTTTCTTT,CASSQETGAPNTEAFF
TRBV27,TRBJ2-1,NA,NA,TGTGCCAGCAGTCCCTCTCGAGGCAATGAGCAGTTCTTC,CASSPSRGNEQFF
TRBV5-1,TRBJ2-7,once,TRBD1,TGCGCCAGCAGCCCGGGGACAGACGAGCAGTACTTC,CASSPGTDEQYF
TRBV7-6,TRBJ2-7,NA,NA,TGTGCCAGCAGCTTAGCGCGCCACTACGAGCAGTACTTC,CASSLARHYEQYF
TRBV11-2,TRBJ2-7,NA,NA,TGTGCCAGCAGTCCTCCAACAGGGCAACACGAGCAGTACTTC,CASSPPTGQHEQYF
TRBV11-3,TRBJ2-1,NA,TRBD2,TGTGCCAGCAGCACAAGCGGGGCTTACAATGAGCAGTTCTTC,CASSTSGAYNEQFF
TRBV25-1,TRBJ2-7,NA,NA,TGTGCCAGCAGTGAAGGGGCCTCGTACGAGCAGTACTTC,CASSEGASYEQYF
TRBV5-1,TRBJ2-2,NA,TRBD1,TGCGCCAGCAGCCTGCCGGACGGGACAGGGGAATTTATGGGCGGGGAGCTGTTTTTT,CASSLPDGTGEFMGGELFF
TRBV4-3,TRBJ2-1,once,TRBD2,TGCGCCAGCAGCCCTTCTCGTCGGGCGGGAGCCCACAATGAGCAGTTCTTC,CASSPSRRAGAHNEQFF
TRBV13,TRBJ2-1,NA,TRBD2,TGTGCCAGCAGCTTACGGCTAGCGGGCTCCTACAATGAGCAGTTCTTC,CASSLRLAGSYNEQFF
TRBV2,TRBJ2-5,NA,NA,TGTGCCAGCAGTGAAGAAGGGGTTCACGAGACCCAGTACTTC,CASSEEGVHETQYF
TRBV28,TRBJ2-7,once,TRBD1,TGTGCCAGCAGTCACCGGGACAGGGGCAACGAGCAGTACTTC,CASSHRDRGNEQYF
TRBV29-1,TRBJ2-7,NA,NA,TGCAGCGTTGAATCGGATGGCTACGAGCAGTACTTC,CSVESDGYEQYF
TRBV5-1,TRBJ2-1,NA,TRBD2,TGCGCCAGCAGCTTGCGGGGGGTCAGCAATGATGAGCAGTTCTTC,CASSLRGVSNDEQFF
TRBV29-1,TRBJ2-1,NA,NA,TGCAGCGTTGAATTCACCGGGAGCGGCAATGAGCAGTTCTTC,CSVEFTGSGNEQFF
TRBV7-9,TRBJ1-1,NA,NA,TGTGCCAGCAGCTTAGTTGGGGGGGTGAACACTGAAGCTTTCTTT,CASSLVGGVNTEAFF
TRBV27,TRBJ2-5,NA,NA,TGTGCCAGCAGTCCTTCCGTCGCGGAGACCCACTTTACTGGTTCCCAGTACTTC,CASSPSVAETHFTGSQYF
TRBV4-1,TRBJ2-5,once,NA,TGCGCCAGCAGCCTCGCAGGCATAGGGGGAGTAAAGACCCAGTACTTC,CASSLAGIGGVKTQYF
TRBV11-2,TRBJ2-3,NA,TRBD2,TGTGCCAGCAGCTTAACTAGGACTAGCGGGAGGGCTCACAGGCAGTATTTT,CASSLTRTSGRAHRQYF
TRBV15,TRBJ1-2,NA,TRBD1,TGTGCCACCAGCAGATCATCGCGGGACAGCTGGAATGGCTACACCTTC,CATSRSSRDSWNGYTF
TRBV4-3,TRBJ2-2,NA,TRBD2,TGCGCCAGCAGCCAAGAGAGCGCGGGAGGGGCGAACACCGGGGAGCTGTTTTTT,CASSQESAGGANTGELFF
TRBV4-1,TRBJ2-3,NA,NA,TGCGCCAGCGGATTAACAGTGGCGGGGACAGATACGCAGTATTTT,CASGLTVAGTDTQYF
TRBV4-1,TRBJ2-2,NA,TRBD1,TGCGCCAGCAGCCAGACGCAACACAGGGGGCAGGGCGGGGAGCTGTTTTTT,CASSQTQHRGQGGELFF
TRBV27,TRBJ2-7,NA,TRBD2,TGTGCCAGCAGCAGCGGGAACTACGAGCAGTACTTC,CASSSGNYEQYF
TRBV29-1,TRBJ2-3,once,NA,TGCAGCGTAACTTTAGGCGATGGCACAGATACGCAGTATTTT,CSVTLGDGTDTQYF
TRBV15,TRBJ2-7,NA,NA,TGTGCCACCAGCAGAGAAGGGCCGAGCTCCTACGAGCAGTACTTC,CATSREGPSSYEQYF
TRBV14,TRBJ2-3,NA,NA,TGTGCCAGCAGCCAAGATCCAGAGGCCCCGCTTCGGGATACGCAGTATTTT,CASSQDPEAPLRDTQYF
TRBV6-1,TRBJ1-1,NA,NA,TGTGCCAGCAGTGAAATTACTAACACTGAAGCTTTCTTT,CASSEITNTEAFF
TRBV6-5,TRBJ1-1,NA,TRBD1,TGTGCCAGCAGCTGGGACAGGGGCACTGAAGCTTTCTTT,CASSWDRGTEAFF
TRBV7-9,TRBJ2-7,NA,TRBD2,TGTGCCAGCAGCTTACCCCTAGCGGGTGCTTCCTACGAGCAGTACTTC,CASSLPLAGASYEQYF
TRBV6-1,TRBJ1-5,NA,NA,TGTGCCAGCAGTGATAGAGGGGCCCCGCCCCAGCATTTT,CASSDRGAPPQHF
TRBV15,TRBJ2-7,NA,NA,TGTGCCACCAGCAGAGGCCGGGACTCACCCTACGAGCAGTACTTC,CATSRGRDSPYEQYF
TRBV6-6,TRBJ1-1,few,TRBD1,TGTGCCAGCAGCCCCGACAGGGGTGAAGCTTTCTTT,CASSPDRGEAFF
TRBV5-4,TRBJ2-7,once,TRBD1,TGTGCCAGCAGCCTAGGGGACAGGGGGCCAAACGAGCAGTACTTC,CASSLGDRGPNEQYF
TRBV6-5,TRBJ2-7,NA,NA,TGTGCCAGCAGTTACTCGAAGGCCTACGAGCAGTACTTC,CASSYSKAYEQYF
TRBV27,TRBJ1-1,NA,NA,TGTGCCAGCAAATCGGACAGACACCTTGAAGCTTTCTTT,CASKSDRHLEAFF
TRBV7-6,TRBJ2-1,NA,NA,TGTGCCAGCAGCTTTGTTCGGGACTCGTACAATGAGCAGTTCTTC,CASSFVRDSYNEQFF
TRBV11-2,TRBJ2-4,NA,TRBD2,TGTGCCAGCAGCTCTAGCGGGAGGGTAGCCAAAAACATTCAGTACTTC,CASSSSGRVAKNIQYF
TRBV27,TRBJ2-6,NA,NA,TGTGCCAGCAGTCCCATCGGGACCTCTGGGGCCAACGTCCTGACTTTC,CASSPIGTSGANVLTF
TRBV7-9,TRBJ2-1,NA,TRBD2,TGTGCCAGCAGCCCAAGCGGGAGGGCCATATTGAATGAGCAGTTCTTC,CASSPSGRAILNEQFF
TRBV6-6,TRBJ1-5,NA,NA,TGTGCCAGCAGCCGGTCCCTGACAGTCAATCAGCCCCAGCATTTT,CASSRSLTVNQPQHF